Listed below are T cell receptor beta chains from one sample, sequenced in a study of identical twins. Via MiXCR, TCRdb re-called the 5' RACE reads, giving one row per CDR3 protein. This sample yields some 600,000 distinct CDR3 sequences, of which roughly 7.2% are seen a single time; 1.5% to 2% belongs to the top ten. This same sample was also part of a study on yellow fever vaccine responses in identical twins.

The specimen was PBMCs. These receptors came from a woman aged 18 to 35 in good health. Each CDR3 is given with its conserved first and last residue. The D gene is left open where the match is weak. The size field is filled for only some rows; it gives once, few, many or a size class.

CDR3 protein: CASSQLQDVDNEQFF; CDR3 DNA: TGTGCCAGCAGCCAATTACAGGACGTTGACAATGAGCAGTTCTTC; clone size: many; J gene: TRBJ2-1; V gene: TRBV4-2; D gene: NA
CDR3 protein: CASSLILGTYEQYF; CDR3 DNA: TGTGCCAGCAGCTTAATCCTCGGGACCTACGAGCAGTACTTC; clone size: NA; J gene: TRBJ2-7; V gene: TRBV7-2; D gene: NA
CDR3 protein: CASSPRRTDEKLFF; CDR3 DNA: TGTGCCAGCAGCCCACGCAGGACAGATGAAAAACTGTTTTTT; clone size: NA; J gene: TRBJ1-4; V gene: TRBV7-2; D gene: NA
CDR3 protein: CASSGTGMAGELFF; CDR3 DNA: TGTGCCAGCAGTGGCACCGGGATGGCCGGGGAGCTGTTTTTT; clone size: few; J gene: TRBJ2-2; V gene: TRBV6-4; D gene: NA
CDR3 protein: CASSLRSGSRVNEQFF; CDR3 DNA: TGTGCCAGCAGTTTGCGAAGCGGGAGTCGTGTCAATGAGCAGTTCTTC; clone size: many; J gene: TRBJ2-1; V gene: TRBV12-3/TRBV12-4; D gene: TRBD2
CDR3 protein: CASSSRDRDTDTQYF; CDR3 DNA: TGTGCCAGCAGCTCCCGGGACAGGGACACAGATACGCAGTATTTT; clone size: NA; J gene: TRBJ2-3; V gene: TRBV7-9; D gene: TRBD1
CDR3 protein: CASTLAPGGEQYF; CDR3 DNA: TGTGCCAGCACCCTTGCCCCGGGTGGGGAGCAGTACTTC; clone size: few; J gene: TRBJ2-7; V gene: TRBV12-3/TRBV12-4; D gene: NA
CDR3 protein: CATSDRLADYNEQFF; CDR3 DNA: TGTGCCACCAGTGATCGACTAGCGGACTACAATGAGCAGTTCTTC; clone size: NA; J gene: TRBJ2-1; V gene: TRBV24-1; D gene: TRBD2
CDR3 protein: CASSFLGQGTPYEQYF; CDR3 DNA: TGTGCCAGCAGTTTTTTGGGACAGGGGACCCCCTACGAGCAGTACTTC; clone size: few; J gene: TRBJ2-7; V gene: TRBV12-3/TRBV12-4; D gene: TRBD1
CDR3 protein: CASSFRQGPYNEQFF; CDR3 DNA: TGTGCCAGCAGCTTCCGACAGGGCCCCTACAATGAGCAGTTCTTC; clone size: few; J gene: TRBJ2-1; V gene: TRBV7-9; D gene: TRBD1
CDR3 protein: CASSQEGRDNSPLHF; CDR3 DNA: TGTGCCAGCAGCCAAGAGGGCAGGGACAATTCACCCCTCCACTTT; clone size: many; J gene: TRBJ1-6; V gene: TRBV4-2; D gene: NA
CDR3 protein: CSALFPRPTLYEQYF; CDR3 DNA: TGCAGTGCTTTGTTTCCCCGGCCCACACTCTACGAGCAGTACTTC; clone size: few; J gene: TRBJ2-7; V gene: TRBV20-1; D gene: NA
CDR3 protein: CASSRTGNGRNTGELFF; CDR3 DNA: TGTGCCAGCAGCCGGACAGGGAACGGCCGGAACACCGGGGAGCTGTTTTTT; clone size: few; J gene: TRBJ2-2; V gene: TRBV7-9; D gene: TRBD1
CDR3 protein: CASSLAEGVSNEQFF; CDR3 DNA: TGCGCCAGCAGCTTGGCCGAGGGGGTGAGCAATGAGCAGTTCTTC; clone size: many; J gene: TRBJ2-1; V gene: TRBV5-1; D gene: NA
CDR3 protein: CASSYRAARLNEQFF; CDR3 DNA: TGTGCCAGCAGCTACCGGGCAGCGAGGCTTAATGAGCAGTTCTTC; clone size: few; J gene: TRBJ2-1; V gene: TRBV7-3; D gene: NA
CDR3 protein: CASSQDQVSTTNEKLFF; CDR3 DNA: TGCGCCAGCAGCCAAGATCAGGTTTCGACAACTAATGAAAAACTGTTTTTT; clone size: many; J gene: TRBJ1-4; V gene: TRBV4-1; D gene: NA
CDR3 protein: CSARLGTTDTQYF; CDR3 DNA: TGCAGTGCTAGGCTGGGGACAACAGATACGCAGTATTTT; clone size: NA; J gene: TRBJ2-3; V gene: TRBV20-1; D gene: NA
CDR3 protein: CASRSPRMDYGYTF; CDR3 DNA: TGTGCCAGCAGGTCCCCGAGGATGGACTATGGCTACACCTTC; clone size: few; J gene: TRBJ1-2; V gene: TRBV28; D gene: NA
CDR3 protein: CASSPHDEQFF; CDR3 DNA: TGTGCCAGCTCACCACATGACGAGCAGTTCTTC; clone size: NA; J gene: TRBJ2-1; V gene: TRBV18; D gene: NA
CDR3 protein: CASRGRISNEKLFF; CDR3 DNA: TGTGCCAGCCGGGGAAGGATATCTAATGAAAAACTGTTTTTT; clone size: many; J gene: TRBJ1-4; V gene: TRBV28; D gene: NA
CDR3 protein: CATSDFGSNYGYTF; CDR3 DNA: TGTGCCACCAGTGATTTTGGCAGTAACTATGGCTACACCTTC; clone size: NA; J gene: TRBJ1-2; V gene: TRBV24-1; D gene: NA
CDR3 protein: CASSPIQVNTGELFF; CDR3 DNA: TGCGCCAGCAGCCCCATCCAGGTGAACACCGGGGAGCTGTTTTTT; clone size: many; J gene: TRBJ2-2; V gene: TRBV5-1; D gene: NA
CDR3 protein: CSVEIPWPNTDTQYF; CDR3 DNA: TGCAGCGTTGAAATCCCCTGGCCCAACACAGATACGCAGTATTTT; clone size: few; J gene: TRBJ2-3; V gene: TRBV29-1; D gene: NA
CDR3 protein: CATSGTGGTGELFF; CDR3 DNA: TGTGCCACCAGTGGAACAGGGGGCACCGGGGAGCTGTTTTTT; clone size: many; J gene: TRBJ2-2; V gene: TRBV24-1; D gene: TRBD1
CDR3 protein: CASSPWTGGSYTGELFF; CDR3 DNA: TGCGCCAGCAGCCCTTGGACAGGGGGCTCGTACACCGGGGAGCTGTTTTTT; clone size: many; J gene: TRBJ2-2; V gene: TRBV5-1; D gene: TRBD1
CDR3 protein: CSARARGGYQETQYF; CDR3 DNA: TGCAGTGCTAGAGCCCGGGGTGGGTACCAAGAGACCCAGTACTTC; clone size: NA; J gene: TRBJ2-5; V gene: TRBV20-1; D gene: NA
CDR3 protein: CASSVTDTEAFF; CDR3 DNA: TGTGCCAGCAGCGTTACGGACACTGAAGCTTTCTTT; clone size: few; J gene: TRBJ1-1; V gene: TRBV9; D gene: NA
CDR3 protein: CSVGSHEQFF; CDR3 DNA: TGCAGCGTTGGGAGTCATGAGCAGTTCTTC; clone size: NA; J gene: TRBJ2-1; V gene: TRBV29-1; D gene: NA
CDR3 protein: CASSLRGAINNEQFF; CDR3 DNA: TGTGCCAGCAGCCTACGGGGGGCGATAAACAATGAGCAGTTCTTC; clone size: many; J gene: TRBJ2-1; V gene: TRBV28; D gene: NA